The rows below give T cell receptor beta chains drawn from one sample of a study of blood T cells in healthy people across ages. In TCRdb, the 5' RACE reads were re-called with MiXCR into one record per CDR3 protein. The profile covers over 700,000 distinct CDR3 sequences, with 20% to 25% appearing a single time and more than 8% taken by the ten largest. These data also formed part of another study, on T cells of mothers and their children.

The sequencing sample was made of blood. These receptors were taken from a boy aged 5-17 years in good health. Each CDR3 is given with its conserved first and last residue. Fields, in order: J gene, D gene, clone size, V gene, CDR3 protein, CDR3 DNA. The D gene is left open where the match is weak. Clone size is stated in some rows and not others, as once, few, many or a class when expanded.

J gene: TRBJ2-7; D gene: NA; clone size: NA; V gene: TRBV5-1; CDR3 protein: CASSRDAYEQYF; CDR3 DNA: TGCGCCAGCAGCCGCGACGCCTACGAGCAGTACTTC
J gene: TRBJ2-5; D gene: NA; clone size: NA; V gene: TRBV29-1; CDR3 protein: CSVPGVVDF; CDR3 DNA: TGCAGCGTTCCCGGGGTGGTTGACTTC
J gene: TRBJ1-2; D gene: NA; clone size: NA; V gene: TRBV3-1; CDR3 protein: CASSQFGGADGYTF; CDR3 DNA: TGTGCCAGCAGCCAATTCGGGGGCGCCGATGGCTACACCTTC
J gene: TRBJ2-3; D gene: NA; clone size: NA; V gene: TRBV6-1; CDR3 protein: CASSYNRVTDTQYF; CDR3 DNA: TGTGCCAGCAGTTATAACAGGGTCACAGATACGCAGTATTTT
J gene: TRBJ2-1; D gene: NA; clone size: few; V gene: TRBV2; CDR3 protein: CASSVVRYDEQFF; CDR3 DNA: TGTGCCAGCAGTGTCGTCCGGTACGATGAGCAGTTCTTC
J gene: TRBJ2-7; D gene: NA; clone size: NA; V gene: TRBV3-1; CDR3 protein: CASSLRYYEQYF; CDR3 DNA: TGTGCCAGCAGCCTTCGCTACTACGAGCAGTACTTC
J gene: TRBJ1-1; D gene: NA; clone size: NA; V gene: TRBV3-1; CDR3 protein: CASRDSAAANTEAFF; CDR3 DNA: TGTGCCAGCAGAGATTCGGCAGCAGCTAACACTGAAGCTTTCTTT
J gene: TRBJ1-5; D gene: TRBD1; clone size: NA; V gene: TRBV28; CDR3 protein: CASSLTGSFIQPQHF; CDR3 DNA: TGTGCCAGCAGTTTGACAGGGAGTTTTATTCAGCCCCAGCATTTT
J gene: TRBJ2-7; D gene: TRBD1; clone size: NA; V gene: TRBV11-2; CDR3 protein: CASSWPQTGTATYEQYF; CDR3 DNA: TGTGCCAGCAGCTGGCCCCAAACCGGGACAGCTACCTACGAGCAGTACTTC
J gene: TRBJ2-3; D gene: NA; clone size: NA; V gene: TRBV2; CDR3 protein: CASSEAGGEPSTDTQYF; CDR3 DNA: TGTGCCAGCAGTGAAGCGGGCGGCGAGCCTAGCACAGATACGCAGTATTTT
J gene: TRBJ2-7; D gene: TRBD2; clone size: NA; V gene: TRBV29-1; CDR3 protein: CSVAGLAGVFYEQYF; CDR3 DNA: TGCAGCGTCGCGGGACTAGCGGGAGTTTTCTACGAGCAGTACTTC
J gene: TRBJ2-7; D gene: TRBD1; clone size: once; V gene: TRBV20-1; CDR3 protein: CSARVDRGSYEQYF; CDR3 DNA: TGCAGTGCTAGAGTTGACAGGGGGTCCTACGAGCAGTACTTC
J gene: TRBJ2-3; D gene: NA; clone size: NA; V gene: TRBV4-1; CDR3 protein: CASSQGLYTDTQYF; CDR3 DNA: TGCGCCAGCAGCCAGGGACTTTACACAGATACGCAGTATTTT
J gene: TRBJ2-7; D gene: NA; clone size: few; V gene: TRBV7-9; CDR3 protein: CASSPRAGHAYEQYF; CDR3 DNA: TGTGCCAGCAGCCCGAGGGCAGGGCATGCCTACGAGCAGTACTTC
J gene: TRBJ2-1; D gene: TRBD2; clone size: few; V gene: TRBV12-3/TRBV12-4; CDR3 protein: CASSLGRTSGRRDEQFF; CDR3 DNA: TGTGCCAGCAGTTTAGGTAGGACTAGCGGGAGGAGGGATGAGCAGTTCTTC
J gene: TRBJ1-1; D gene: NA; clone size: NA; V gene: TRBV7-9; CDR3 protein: CASSVLQVNTEAFF; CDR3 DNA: TGTGCCAGCAGCGTCTTACAGGTGAACACTGAAGCTTTCTTT
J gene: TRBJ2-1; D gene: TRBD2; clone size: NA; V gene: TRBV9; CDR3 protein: CASSARTSEASEQFF; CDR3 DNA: TGTGCCAGCAGCGCGCGGACTAGCGAGGCCAGTGAGCAGTTCTTC
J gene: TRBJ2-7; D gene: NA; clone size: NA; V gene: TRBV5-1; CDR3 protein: CASSPETPLEQYF; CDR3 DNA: TGCGCCAGCAGCCCCGAGACCCCTTTGGAGCAGTACTTC
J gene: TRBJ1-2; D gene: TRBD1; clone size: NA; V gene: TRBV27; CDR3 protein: CASSLTGEGYTF; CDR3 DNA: TGTGCCAGCAGTTTGACAGGGGAAGGCTACACCTTC
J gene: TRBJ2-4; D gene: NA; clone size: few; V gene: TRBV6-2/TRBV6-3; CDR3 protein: CASSYSEDLAKNIQYF; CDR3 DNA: TGTGCCAGCAGTTACTCGGAGGACTTAGCCAAAAACATTCAGTACTTC